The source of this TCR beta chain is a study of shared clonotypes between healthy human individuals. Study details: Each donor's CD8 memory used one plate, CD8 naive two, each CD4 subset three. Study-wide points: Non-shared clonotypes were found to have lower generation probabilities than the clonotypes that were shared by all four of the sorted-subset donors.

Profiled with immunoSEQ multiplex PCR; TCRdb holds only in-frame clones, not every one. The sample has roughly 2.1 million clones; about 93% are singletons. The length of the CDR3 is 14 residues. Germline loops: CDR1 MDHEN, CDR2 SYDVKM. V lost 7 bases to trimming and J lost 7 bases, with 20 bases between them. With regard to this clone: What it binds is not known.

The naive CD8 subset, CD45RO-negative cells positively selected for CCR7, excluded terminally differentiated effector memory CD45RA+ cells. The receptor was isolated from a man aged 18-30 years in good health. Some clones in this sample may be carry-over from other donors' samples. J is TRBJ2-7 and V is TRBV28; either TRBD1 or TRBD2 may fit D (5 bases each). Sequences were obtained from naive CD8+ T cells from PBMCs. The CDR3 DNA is TGTGCCAGCATCCCCCTCGGGGCACCGTTTGAGCAGTACTTC. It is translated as CASIPLGAPFEQYF.